The next 22 T cell receptor beta chains were all read from a single sample in a study of shared clonotypes between healthy human individuals. The assay was immunoSEQ multiplex PCR, and TCRdb's table has in-frame clones only and misses some. The sample lists a few million clones, around 90% seen once, with roughly 0.15% in the top ten. Input material: naive CD4+ T cells sorted from blood. Subset reported: CD45RA+ positively selected. The receptor source for this set is a man aged 18-30 years in good health.

This clone was picked up one time. In DNA form, the CDR3 reads TGCGCCAGCCAGGACAGAACCGGGGAGCTGTTTTTT. Amino acid sequence: CASQDRTGELFF. The rearrangement uses TRBV5-1 and TRBJ2-2, with D tentatively TRBD1 (6 bases). The CDR3 is 12 amino acids. The germline V gene encodes CDR1 SGHRS and CDR2 YFSETQ. Trimming took off 7 bases at V and 5 bases at J, with 9 bases between the two ends.

The chain couples TRBV7-2 to TRBJ1-2, with 7 nucleotides matching TRBD1. This CDR3 comprises 15 residues. J lost 0 bases, V lost 3 bases, and 4 bases had no gene match. Germline CDR1 SGHTA, CDR2 FQGNSA. This CDR3 is CASSLGDRSNYGYTF. The DNA for the CDR3 is TGTGCCAGCAGCTTGGGGGACAGATCTAACTATGGCTACACCTTC.

The CDR3 coding sequence is TGTGCCAGCAGCCAATCCAAGTACTTC. Protein: CASSQSKYF. The chain combines TRBV3-2 with TRBJ2-4; the listed D gene, TRBD1, was not tested against the DNA. TRBV3-2 is a known pseudogene. The CDR3 is 9 residues long.

The rearrangement uses TRBV30 and TRBJ1-4; 7 positions match TRBD1. The CDR3 extends over 15 amino acids. V was clipped by 8 bases and J by 4 bases; unmatched bases: 13. CDR1 and CDR2 (germline): GTSNPN, SVGIG (reference sequence). The DNA of the CDR3 is TGTGCCCGGACGGCAGGGGGTAGTGGTAATGAAAAACTGTTTTTT. This translates into CARTAGGSGNEKLFF.

J is TRBJ2-1 and V is TRBV11-2, with D possibly matching TRBD1 (5 bases). CDR3 size: 18 residues. Germline V lookup: CDR1 SGHAT, CDR2 FQNNGV. Trimming took 0 bases from V and 12 from J, leaving 27 bases between them. The CDR3: CASSLDDPRQRFSLGQFF. The CDR3 DNA is TGTGCCAGCAGCTTAGATGATCCACGACAGAGGTTTTCCCTCGGGCAGTTCTTC.

The chain's CDR3 is CASSYGTGGELFF. Written as DNA, the CDR3 is TGCGCCAGCAGCTATGGGACTGGCGGGGAGCTGTTTTTT. This chain joins TRBV5-1 and TRBJ2-2; possible D gene TRBD2, 6 bases. Germline CDR1 and CDR2: SGHRS and YFSETQ. This CDR3 comprises 13 residues. Trimming left V 3 bases short and J 7 bases short, with 10 bases between.

The chain carries TRBV10-1 and TRBJ1-5; 8 positions agree with TRBD1. CDR1 is WNHNN and CDR2 is SYGVQD in the germline V gene (reference sequence). Unmatched junction bases numbered 4, after V lost 3 bases and J lost 3 bases. The length of the CDR3 is 15 residues. The CDR3 nucleotides read TGCGCCAGCAGTGATGGACAGGGCTTCAATCAGCCCCAGCATTTT. Its translation is CASSDGQGFNQPQHF.

This rearrangement joins TRBV6-1 to TRBJ1-5, with D possibly being TRBD1 (5 bases). V shed 4 bases and J shed 2 bases, with 12 bases lying between them. CDR3 length: 15 residues. Germline V CDR1 and CDR2: MNHNS, SASEGT. CDR3 sequence (DNA): TGTGCCAGCAGTGCGGCGGGGCTGGGCAATCAGCCCCAGCATTTT. It translates to CASSAAGLGNQPQHF.

Details on this clone: Compared with germline, one end of the junction differs, possibly owing to a read error. The chain employs TRBV30 and TRBJ2-2; the D is unclear. Germline V gene sequence: CDR1 GTSNPN, CDR2 SVGIG (reference sequence). The CDR3 spans 14 residues. CDR3 region: CAWRMAPNSGELFF. In DNA form, the CDR3 reads TGTGCCTGGAGAATGGCACCGAACAGCGGGGAGCTGTTTTTT.

With respect to this clone: The same CDR3 also results from other DNA sequences found in this sample. The chain recombines TRBV7-9 with TRBJ2-3; no reliable D call. V lost 5 bases and J lost 2, with 11 bases in between. This CDR3 region has 14 residues. Per germline, CDR1 SEHNR and CDR2 FQNEAQ (reference sequence). For the CDR3, the DNA is TGTGCCAGCAGCCTAAGTGGTACCACAGATACGCAGTATTTT. Amino acid sequence: CASSLSGTTDTQYF.

The chain carries TRBV4-3 and TRBJ2-2, with TRBD2 identical over 12 bases. The CDR3 is 19 amino acids. V dropped 3 bases and J dropped 6; count of bases not matched to a gene: 14. The germline V gene has CDR1 LGHNA and CDR2 YSLEER. CDR3 sequence reads: CASSHYRTSGIIVPGELFF. The CDR3 DNA is TGCGCCAGCAGCCATTACCGGACTAGCGGGATTATTGTCCCCGGGGAGCTGTTTTTT.

The rearrangement uses TRBV5-1 and TRBJ2-7; 8 nucleotides align to TRBD2. Germline assignment: CDR1 SGHRS and CDR2 YFSETQ. V lost 0 bases, J lost 6 bases, and 11 bases stayed unmatched. The CDR3 is made up of 16 amino acids. The CDR3 coding sequence is TGCGCCAGCAGCTTGGCAGGTCTAGCGGGTGTCGGCGAGCAGTACTTC. Its protein is CASSLAGLAGVGEQYF.

J is TRBJ2-7 and V is TRBV4-3; D is unresolved. The germline CDR1 and CDR2 sequences are LGHNA and YSLEER. The CDR3 extends over 13 amino acids. V was shortened by 1 base and J by 4 bases, with 8 bases between the two germline ends. Here the CDR3 reads CASSQGVGYEQYF. The CDR3 DNA is TGCGCCAGCAGCCAAGGAGTGGGTTACGAGCAGTACTTC.

The chain recombines TRBV19 with TRBJ1-4; D may be TRBD1 (5 bases). With 7 bases removed from V and 4 bases from J, the gap between germline ends came to 16 bases. Germline-derived CDR1 and CDR2 are LNHDA and SQIVND (reference sequence). CDR3 length equals 15 residues. Written as DNA, the CDR3 is TGTGCCAGTACCCCAGAAGGGGTCTTTAATGAAAAACTGTTTTTT. The encoded protein is CASTPEGVFNEKLFF.

The chain couples TRBV2 to TRBJ2-4; D is perhaps TRBD1 (6 bases). Germline V gene lookup returns CDR1 SNHLY and CDR2 FYNNEI. This CDR3 comprises 14 residues. Between the trimmed V and J ends, which lost 6 bases and 8 bases, there was a span of 17 bases. DNA of the CDR3: TGTGCCAGCAGCTCACAGGGTGGGGCAGACATTCAGTACTTC. This encodes CASSSQGGADIQYF.

J is TRBJ2-3 and V is TRBV7-2; D remains ambiguous. V was cut by 4 bases and J by 2 bases, with 10 bases left in between. Germline V gene data show CDR1 as SGHTA and CDR2 as FQGNSA. The CDR3 has 14 residues. The CDR3 DNA sequence: TGTGCCAGCAGCTCCGATATGTACACAGATACGCAGTATTTT. Translating it yields CASSSDMYTDTQYF.

This chain links TRBV6-1 with TRBJ2-5, with 9 bases aligning to TRBD1. The CDR3 length is 15 residues. Germline V gene sequence: CDR1 MNHNS, CDR2 SASEGT. Trimming cost V 6 bases and J 3 bases; bases outside gene matches: 8. CDR3 sequence (DNA): TGTGCCAGCAGGAGGGGGGACAGGGAAAAAGAGACCCAGTACTTC. Translated, it gives CASRRGDREKETQYF.

The genes are TRBV6-5 and TRBJ2-5; D perhaps matches TRBD2 (7 bases). Per germline, CDR1 MNHEY and CDR2 SVGAGI. The CDR3 is 13 amino acids. Deletions cut 6 bases from V and 5 bases from J, with 13 bases between. The CDR3 loop is CASRRTRGETQYF. The CDR3 region has the DNA TGTGCCAGCAGACGGACTAGGGGGGAGACCCAGTACTTC.

Only one count was recorded for this clone. The chain combines TRBV25-1 with TRBJ1-3; D is perhaps TRBD1 (5 bases). Deletions cut 6 bases from V and 0 bases from J, with 6 bases between. From germline, CDR1 is MGHDK and CDR2 SYGVNS. The CDR3 runs to 13 residues. CDR3 loop: CASSTGSGNTIYF. The CDR3 DNA is TGTGCCAGCAGCACAGGCTCTGGAAACACCATATATTTT.

The V and J genes are TRBV10-3 and TRBJ1-2; D remains unclear. V was trimmed by 10 bases and J by 3 bases, leaving 12 bases between them. Germline loops: CDR1 ENHRY, CDR2 SYGVKD. The CDR3 is 12 amino acids. The CDR3 coding sequence is TGTGCCACCGGACGAGCTCACTATGGCTACACCTTC. As protein: CATGRAHYGYTF.

The chain recombines TRBV6-5 with TRBJ1-2; tentative D call: TRBD1 (5 bases). Trimming pared 4 bases from V and 5 bases from J, leaving 14 bases between. Germline CDR1 MNHEY, CDR2 SVGAGI. The CDR3 totals 14 residues. CDR3 loop: CASSSGPEGYGYTF. The CDR3, as DNA: TGTGCCAGCAGTTCCGGGCCGGAGGGGTATGGCTACACCTTC.

This clone occurred a few times. This chain links TRBV19 with TRBJ1-5; 7 bases line up with TRBD1. Looked up from germline, CDR1 is LNHDA and CDR2 is SQIVND (reference sequence). The CDR3 totals 14 residues. Losses at the gene ends were 4 bases for V and 3 bases for J; bases not matched to a gene: 3. CDR3 residues: CASSTGQYNQPQHF. The CDR3 coding sequence is TGTGCCAGTAGTACGGGACAGTACAATCAGCCCCAGCATTTT.